One sample yielded the 18 T cell receptor beta chains listed below, sequenced in a study of blood T cell repertoires in COVID-19. Profiling relied on immunoSEQ multiplex PCR, and the TCRdb table lists in-frame clones only, not all of them. The sample records about 90,000 clones, 89% being singletons. Specimen: peripheral blood. Every receptor here comes from a woman aged 70 to 79 with acute or convalescent COVID-19.

The V and J genes are TRBV12-3 or TRBV12-4 and TRBJ2-1, with unresolved D. Trimming cost V 5 bases and J 8 bases, with 13 bases left between them. The CDR3 loop spans 13 amino acids. CDR3 sequence (DNA): TGTGCCAGCAGTCCAACATTTCGGGATGAGCAGTTCTTC. Protein product: CASSPTFRDEQFF.

This chain uses TRBV30 with TRBJ2-7, with a weak D call TRBD2 (6 bases). V was clipped by 5 bases and J by 5 bases, with 25 bases between them. Germline V CDR1 and CDR2: GTSNPN, SVGIG (reference sequence). This CDR3 spans 16 amino acids. In DNA form, the CDR3 reads TGTGCCTGGGTGGCATCCCCCGGGACTGCCGAAAACGAGCAGTACGTC. Its protein product is CAWVASPGTAENEQYV.

The V and J genes are TRBV7-9 and TRBJ2-2; D is possibly TRBD2 (5 bases). V shed 1 base and J shed 8 bases, with 11 bases lying between them. Per the germline V gene, CDR1 is SEHNR and CDR2 is FQNEAQ (reference sequence). The CDR3 sequence is 14 residues long. CDR3 DNA: TGTGCCAGCAGCTTAGAGCTAGCTGGGGGGGAGCTGTTTTTT. Its protein product is CASSLELAGGELFF. The full variable domain, rest sourced from reference TRBV7-9 and TRBJ2-2, is DTGVSQNPRHKITKRGQNVTFRCDPISEHNRLYWYRQTLGQGPEFLTYFQNEAQLEKSRLLSDRFSAERPKGSFSTLEIQRTEQGDSAMYLCASSLELAGGELFFGEGSRLTVL.

The chain joins TRBV18 to TRBJ2-6; 12 positions agree with TRBD2. The V gene end was trimmed by 4 bases and the J gene end by 0 bases; junction bases not matched to a gene: 7. The CDR3 consists of 19 residues. Germline CDR1 is KGHSH and CDR2 is LQKENI. The CDR3 DNA is TGTGCCAGCTCACGCGGACTAGCGGGAACCAACTCTGGGGCCAACGTCCTGACTTTC. This encodes CASSRGLAGTNSGANVLTF. The entire variable domain, with the rest obtained from reference TRBV18 and TRBJ2-6, is as follows: NAGVMQNPRHLVRRRGQEARLRCSPMKGHSHVYWYRQLPEEGLKFMVYLQKENIIDESGMPKERFSAEFPKEGPSILRIQQVVRGDSAAYFCASSRGLAGTNSGANVLTFGAGSRLTVL.

V gene TRBV5-1 combines with J gene TRBJ2-3; D is uncertain. Germline loops: CDR1 SGHRS, CDR2 YFSETQ. There are 16 residues in the CDR3. Trimming took 1 base from V and 1 from J, leaving 13 bases between them. This chain's CDR3 is CASSLTMVGGTDTQYF. DNA for the CDR3: TGCGCCAGCAGCTTGACTATGGTTGGCGGCACAGATACGCAGTATTTT.

In this sample, this clone turned up once. The gene calls are TRBV4-1 and TRBJ1-1; 11 nucleotides align to TRBD1. Germline CDR1 is MGHRA and CDR2 is YSYEKL. After removal of 1 base from V and 4 bases from J, the junction contained 11 bases not matched to a gene. This CDR3 is built from 18 residues. The CDR3 DNA reads TGCGCCAGCAGCCAAGTTGCCGGGACAGGGGGGTTCAGCACTGAAGCTTTCTTT. It yields the protein CASSQVAGTGGFSTEAFF.

This clone has only one observation. The chain is built from TRBV19 and TRBJ2-3; D gene unclear. V lost 1 base and J 0 bases, leaving 8 bases between the germline ends. The CDR3 contains 15 residues. CDR1 LNHDA and CDR2 SQIVND come from the germline V gene (reference sequence). CDR3 loop: CASSIGGGSTDTQYF. The CDR3 DNA reads TGTGCCAGTAGTATAGGCGGCGGCAGCACAGATACGCAGTATTTT.

The rearrangement uses TRBV12-3 or TRBV12-4 and TRBJ1-2, with D maybe TRBD1 (5 bases). The CDR3 contains 13 residues. The germline V and J ends were trimmed by 3 bases and 5 bases, with 10 bases remaining between them. The CDR3 DNA reads TGTGCCAGCAGTTTCCCCTCAGGGTATGGCTACACCTTC. Translating gives CASSFPSGYGYTF.

The V gene is TRBV6-2 or TRBV6-3, the J gene TRBJ2-5; D is possibly TRBD2 (5 bases). V was shortened by 2 bases and J by 3 bases, with 13 bases between the two germline ends. The CDR3 totals 15 residues. The germline V gene has CDR1 MNHEY and CDR2 SVGEGT. CDR3 in amino acids: CASSYPGWVKETQYF. The CDR3 bases are TGTGCCAGCAGTTACCCGGGATGGGTTAAAGAGACCCAGTACTTC.

This sequence joins TRBV28 and TRBJ1-2, with D perhaps matching TRBD1 (6 bases). Germline V gene data show CDR1 as MDHEN and CDR2 as SYDVKM. The CDR3 contains 15 residues. V gave up 3 bases and J gave up 4 bases, with 15 bases separating them. The CDR3 coding sequence is TGTGCCAGCAGTTTCGTCACAGGGCGCGGCTATGGCTACACCTTC. As protein: CASSFVTGRGYGYTF.

The chain combines TRBV5-1 with TRBJ2-3, with TRBD1 as a possible D gene (7 bases). V was clipped by 4 bases and J by 2 bases, with 17 bases between them. Germline assignment: CDR1 SGHRS and CDR2 YFSETQ. The length of the CDR3 is 16 residues. CDR3 bases: TGCGCCAGCAGCCTGGGAGGACAGGCCCACACAGATACGCAGTATTTT. This encodes CASSLGGQAHTDTQYF. The variable domain in full, completed from reference TRBV5-1 and TRBJ2-3, reads KAGVTQTPRYLIKTRGQQVTLSCSPISGHRSVSWYQQTPGQGLQFLFEYFSETQRNKGNFPGRFSGRQFSNSRSEMNVSTLELGDSALYLCASSLGGQAHTDTQYFGPGTRLTVL.

This chain's CDR3 is CSVGQGYGSRHGELFF. The DNA for the CDR3 is TGCAGCGTGGGACAGGGCTATGGAAGCCGGCACGGGGAGCTGTTTTTT. The chain couples TRBV29-1 to TRBJ2-2; TRBD1 agrees at 9 bases. CDR3 length: 16 amino acids. Germline values: CDR1 SQVTM, CDR2 ANQGSEA. Trimming cost V 6 bases and J 7 bases; bases outside gene matches: 15.

This clone was picked up one time. The sample contains more than one DNA sequence encoding this CDR3. The chain uses TRBV5-4 and TRBJ2-5, with D possibly matching TRBD1 (5 bases). This CDR3 comprises 13 residues. The ends were cut back, 0 bases at V and 2 bases at J, with 5 bases in the middle. Germline CDR1 is SGHNT and CDR2 is YYREEE (reference sequence). This CDR3 reads CASSLGQQETQYF. DNA for the CDR3: TGTGCCAGCAGCTTGGGACAGCAAGAGACCCAGTACTTC.

The chain has TRBV18 and TRBJ1-5; D call uncertain. The CDR3 totals 14 residues. Trimming stripped 6 bases from V and 0 bases from J, with 9 bases between. CDR1 is KGHSH, CDR2 LQKENI, per germline. CDR3 in amino acids: CASSPGYSNQPQHF. Written as DNA, the CDR3 is TGTGCCAGCTCGCCGGGTTATAGCAATCAGCCCCAGCATTTT.

The chain carries TRBV20-1 and TRBJ2-1, with 10 bases that match TRBD2. With 3 bases clipped from V and 2 bases from J, the junction kept 7 bases outside the gene matches. Germline V gene sequence: CDR1 DFQATT, CDR2 SNEGSKA (reference sequence). This CDR3 region has 16 residues. This chain's CDR3 is CSASWLAGAAYNEQFF. Here the CDR3 DNA reads TGCAGTGCTAGTTGGCTAGCGGGAGCGGCCTACAATGAGCAGTTCTTC.

The chain couples TRBV6-1 to TRBJ2-7; D is uncertain. Germline CDR1 is MNHNS and CDR2 is SASEGT. CDR3 length: 11 amino acids. V was trimmed by 3 bases and J by 7 bases, leaving 7 bases between them. The CDR3 sequence: CASSDFQEQYF. CDR3 nucleotides: TGTGCCAGCAGTGATTTCCAGGAGCAGTACTTC.

This clone was observed a few times. The chain links TRBV13 to TRBJ2-4, with a possible D match to TRBD1 (6 bases). The CDR3 loop spans 17 amino acids. V was cut by 1 base and J by 12 bases, with 25 bases left in between. The germline gives CDR1 PRHDT, CDR2 FYEKMQ (reference sequence). CDR3 amino acids: CASSLVAPAGASPDQYF. Here the CDR3 DNA reads TGTGCCAGCAGCTTAGTAGCCCCGGCAGGGGCCTCCCCTGATCAGTACTTC.

V is TRBV4-1 and J is TRBJ2-3, with 10 bases identical to TRBD2. The V and J ends lost 1 base and 4 bases, in that order; junction bases with no gene match: 8. CDR1 MGHRA and CDR2 YSYEKL come from the germline V gene. The CDR3 extends over 17 amino acids. The CDR3 loop reads CASSQALAGAVSDTQYF. The CDR3 region has the DNA TGCGCCAGCAGCCAAGCGCTAGCGGGGGCAGTTTCAGATACGCAGTATTTT.